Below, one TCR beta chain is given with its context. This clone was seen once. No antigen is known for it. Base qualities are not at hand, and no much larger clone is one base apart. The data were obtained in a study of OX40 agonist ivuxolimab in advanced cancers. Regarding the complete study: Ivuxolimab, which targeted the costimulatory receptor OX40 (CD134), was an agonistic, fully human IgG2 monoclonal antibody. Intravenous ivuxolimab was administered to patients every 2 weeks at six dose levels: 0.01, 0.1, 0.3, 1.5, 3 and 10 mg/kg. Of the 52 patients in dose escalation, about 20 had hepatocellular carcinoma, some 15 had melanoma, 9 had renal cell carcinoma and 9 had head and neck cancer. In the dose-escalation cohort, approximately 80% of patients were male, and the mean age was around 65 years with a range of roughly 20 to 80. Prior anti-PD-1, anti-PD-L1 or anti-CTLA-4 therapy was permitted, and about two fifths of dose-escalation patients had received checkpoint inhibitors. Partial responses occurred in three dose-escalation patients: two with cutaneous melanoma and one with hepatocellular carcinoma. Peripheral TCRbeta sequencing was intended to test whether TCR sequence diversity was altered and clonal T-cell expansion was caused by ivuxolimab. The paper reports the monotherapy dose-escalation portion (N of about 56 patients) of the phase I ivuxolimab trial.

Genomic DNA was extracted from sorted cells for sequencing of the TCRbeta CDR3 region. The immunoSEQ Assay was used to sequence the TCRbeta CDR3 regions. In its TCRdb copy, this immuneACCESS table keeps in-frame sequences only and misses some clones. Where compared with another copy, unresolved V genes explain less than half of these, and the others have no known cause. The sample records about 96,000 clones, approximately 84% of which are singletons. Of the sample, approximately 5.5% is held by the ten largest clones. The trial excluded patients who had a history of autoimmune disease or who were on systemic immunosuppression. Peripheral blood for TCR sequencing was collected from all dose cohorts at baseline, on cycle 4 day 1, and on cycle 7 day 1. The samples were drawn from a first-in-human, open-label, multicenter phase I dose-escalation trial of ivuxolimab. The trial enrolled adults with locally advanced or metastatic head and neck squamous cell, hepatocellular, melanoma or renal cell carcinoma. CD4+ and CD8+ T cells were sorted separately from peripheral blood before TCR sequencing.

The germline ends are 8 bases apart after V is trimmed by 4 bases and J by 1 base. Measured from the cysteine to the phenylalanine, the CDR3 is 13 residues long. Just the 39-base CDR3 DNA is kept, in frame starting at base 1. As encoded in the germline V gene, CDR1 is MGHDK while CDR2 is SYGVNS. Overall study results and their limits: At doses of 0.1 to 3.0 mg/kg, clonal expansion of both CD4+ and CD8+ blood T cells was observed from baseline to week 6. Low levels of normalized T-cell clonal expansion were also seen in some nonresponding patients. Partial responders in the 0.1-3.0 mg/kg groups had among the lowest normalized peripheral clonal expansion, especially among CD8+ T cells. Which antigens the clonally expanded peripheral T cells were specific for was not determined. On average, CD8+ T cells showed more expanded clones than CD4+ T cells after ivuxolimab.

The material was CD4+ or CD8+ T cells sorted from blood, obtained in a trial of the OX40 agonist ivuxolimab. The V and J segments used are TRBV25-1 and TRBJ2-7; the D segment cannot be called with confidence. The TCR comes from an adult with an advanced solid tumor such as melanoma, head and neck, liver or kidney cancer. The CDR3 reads CASSAFVSYEQYF. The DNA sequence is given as TGTGCCAGCAGTGCTTTTGTTTCCTACGAGCAGTACTTC.